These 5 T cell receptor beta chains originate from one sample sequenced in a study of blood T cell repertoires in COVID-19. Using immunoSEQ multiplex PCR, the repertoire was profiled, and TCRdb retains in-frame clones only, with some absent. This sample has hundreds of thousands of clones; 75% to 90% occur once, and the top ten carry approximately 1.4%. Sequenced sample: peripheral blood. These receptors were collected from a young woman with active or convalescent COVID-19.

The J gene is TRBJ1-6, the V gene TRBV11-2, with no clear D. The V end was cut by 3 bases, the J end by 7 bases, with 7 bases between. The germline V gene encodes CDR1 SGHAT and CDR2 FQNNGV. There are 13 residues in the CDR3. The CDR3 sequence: CASSFPGNSPLHF. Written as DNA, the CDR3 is TGTGCCAGCAGCTTCCCGGGAAATTCACCCCTCCACTTT.

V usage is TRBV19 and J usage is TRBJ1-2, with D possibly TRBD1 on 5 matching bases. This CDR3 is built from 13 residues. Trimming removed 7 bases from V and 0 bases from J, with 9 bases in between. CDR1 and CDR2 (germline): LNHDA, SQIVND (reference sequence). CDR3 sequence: CASNPGANYGYTF. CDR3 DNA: TGTGCCAGTAACCCGGGGGCTAACTATGGCTACACCTTC.

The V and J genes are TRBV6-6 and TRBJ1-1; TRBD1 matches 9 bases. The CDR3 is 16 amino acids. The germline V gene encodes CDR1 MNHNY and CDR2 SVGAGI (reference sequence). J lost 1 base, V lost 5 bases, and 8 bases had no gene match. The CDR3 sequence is CASSGRTGDANTEAFF. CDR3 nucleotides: TGTGCCAGCAGTGGCCGGACAGGGGACGCGAACACTGAAGCTTTCTTT.

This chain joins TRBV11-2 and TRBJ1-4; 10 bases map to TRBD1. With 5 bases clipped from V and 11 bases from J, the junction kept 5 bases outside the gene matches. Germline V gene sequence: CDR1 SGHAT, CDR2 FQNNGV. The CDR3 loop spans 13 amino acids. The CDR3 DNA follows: TGTGCCAGCAGCCCCGGGACAGGGGACAAACTGTTTTTT. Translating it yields CASSPGTGDKLFF. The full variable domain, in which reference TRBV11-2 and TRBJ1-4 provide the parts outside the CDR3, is EAGVAQSPRYKIIEKRQSVAFWCNPISGHATLYWYQQILGQGPKLLIQFQNNGVVDDSQLPKDRFSAERLKGVDSTLKIQPAKLEDSAVYLCASSPGTGDKLFFGSGTQLSVL.

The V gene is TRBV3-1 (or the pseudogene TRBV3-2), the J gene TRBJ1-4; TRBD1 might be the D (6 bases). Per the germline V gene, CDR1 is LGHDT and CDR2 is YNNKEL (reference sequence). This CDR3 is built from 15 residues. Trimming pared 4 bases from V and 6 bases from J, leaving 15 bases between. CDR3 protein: CASSPGGGQYEKLFF. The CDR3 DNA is TGTGCCAGCAGCCCCGGAGGAGGACAGTATGAAAAACTGTTTTTT.